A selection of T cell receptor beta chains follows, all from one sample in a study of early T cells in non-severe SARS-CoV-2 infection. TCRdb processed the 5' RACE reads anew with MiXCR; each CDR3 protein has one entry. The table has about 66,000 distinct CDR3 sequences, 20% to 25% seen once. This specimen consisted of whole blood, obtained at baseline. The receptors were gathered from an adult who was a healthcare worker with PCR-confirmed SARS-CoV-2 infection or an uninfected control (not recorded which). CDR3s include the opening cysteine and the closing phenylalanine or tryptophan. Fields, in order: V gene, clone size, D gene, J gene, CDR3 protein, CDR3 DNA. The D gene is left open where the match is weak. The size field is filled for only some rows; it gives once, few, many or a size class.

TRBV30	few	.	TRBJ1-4	CAWSVPPVREKLFF	TGTGCCTGGAGTGTACCGCCCGTCAGAGAAAAACTGTTTTTT
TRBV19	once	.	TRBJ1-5	CASSRQGNQPQHF	TGTGCCAGTAGCAGACAGGGCAATCAGCCCCAGCATTTT
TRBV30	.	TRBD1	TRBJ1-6	CAWSTGTGASPLHF	TGTGCCTGGAGTACCGGGACAGGGGCTTCACCCCTCCACTTT
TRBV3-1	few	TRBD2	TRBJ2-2	CASSPWGLAAPGELFF	TGTGCCAGCAGCCCTTGGGGACTAGCGGCCCCAGGGGAGCTGTTTTTT
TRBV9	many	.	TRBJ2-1	CASSPNWGGGGEQFF	TGTGCCAGCAGCCCCAATTGGGGAGGGGGCGGTGAGCAGTTCTTC
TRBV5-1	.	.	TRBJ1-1	CASSLGQDYTEAFF	TGCGCCAGCAGCTTGGGACAGGACTACACTGAAGCTTTCTTT
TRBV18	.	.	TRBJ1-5	CASSPRDQPQHF	TGTGCCAGCTCACCAAGGGATCAGCCCCAGCATTTT
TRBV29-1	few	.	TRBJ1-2	CSVGGNYGYTF	TGCAGCGTTGGGGGGAACTATGGCTACACCTTC
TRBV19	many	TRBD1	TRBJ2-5	CASSPRQGATETQYF	TGTGCCAGTAGTCCAAGACAGGGGGCGACGGAGACCCAGTACTTC
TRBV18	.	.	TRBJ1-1	CASSFDGPNTEVFF	TGTGCCAGCTCCTTCGACGGGCCGAACACTGAAGTTTTCTTT
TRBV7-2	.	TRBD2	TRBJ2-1	CASSFGGSGNEQFF	TGTGCCAGCAGTTTCGGCGGTAGCGGGAATGAGCAGTTCTTC
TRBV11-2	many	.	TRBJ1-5	CASSPGPSQPQHF	TGTGCCAGCAGCCCCGGGCCTTCCCAGCCCCAGCATTTT
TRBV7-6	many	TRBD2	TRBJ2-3	CASSSLAGGTDTQYF	TGTGCCAGCAGCTCCTTAGCGGGGGGCACAGATACGCAGTATTTT
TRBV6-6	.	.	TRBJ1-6	CASSYRTSGNSPLHF	TGTGCCAGCAGTTACCGGACCAGCGGTAATTCACCCCTCCACTTT
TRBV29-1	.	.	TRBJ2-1	CSVEDPLNEQFF	TGCAGCGTTGAGGACCCGCTCAATGAGCAGTTCTTC
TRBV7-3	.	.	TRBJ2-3	CASSNALAGVDTQYF	TGTGCCAGCAGCAACGCTTTAGCAGGTGTAGATACGCAGTATTTT
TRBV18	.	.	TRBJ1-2	CASSPAGREDRGYTF	TGTGCCAGCTCACCCGCGGGGAGGGAGGATCGAGGCTACACCTTC
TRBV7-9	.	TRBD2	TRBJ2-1	CASRVSGGKNEQFF	TGTGCCAGCAGAGTTAGCGGGGGGAAAAATGAGCAGTTCTTC
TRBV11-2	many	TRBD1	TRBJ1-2	CASRQGDYGYTF	TGTGCCAGCCGACAGGGGGACTATGGCTACACCTTC
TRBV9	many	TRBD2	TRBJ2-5	CASSVDSGNQETQYF	TGTGCCAGCAGCGTAGATAGCGGGAATCAAGAGACCCAGTACTTC
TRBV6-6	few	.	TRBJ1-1	CASSLTSLEAFF	TGTGCCAGCAGTCTAACAAGTCTAGAAGCTTTCTTT
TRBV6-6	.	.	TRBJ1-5	CASSNTNQPQHF	TGTGCCAGCAGTAACACCAATCAGCCCCAGCATTTT
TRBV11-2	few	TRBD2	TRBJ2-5	CASSRLAGGETQYF	TGTGCCAGCAGCCGCCTAGCGGGGGGTGAGACCCAGTACTTC
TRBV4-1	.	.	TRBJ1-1	CASSHPTTGNTEAFF	TGCGCCAGCAGCCACCCCACGACGGGGAACACTGAAGCTTTCTTT
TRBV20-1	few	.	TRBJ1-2	CSATTPPYGYTF	TGCAGTGCTACTACACCCCCCTATGGCTACACCTTC
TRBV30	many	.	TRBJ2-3	CAWNSGGLTDTQYF	TGTGCCTGGAATTCCGGGGGGCTCACAGATACGCAGTATTTT
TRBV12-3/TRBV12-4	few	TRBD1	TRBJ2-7	CASSLEQGVNEQYF	TGTGCCAGCAGTTTAGAACAGGGGGTCAACGAGCAGTACTTC
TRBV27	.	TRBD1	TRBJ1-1	CASSSPGQGAREAFF	TGTGCCAGCAGTTCACCGGGACAGGGGGCAAGAGAAGCTTTCTTT
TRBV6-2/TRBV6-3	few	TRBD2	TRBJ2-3	CASRLAGAATDTQYF	TGTGCCAGCAGATTAGCGGGGGCGGCAACGGATACGCAGTATTTT
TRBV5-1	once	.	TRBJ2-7	CASSLAWDYEQYF	TGCGCCAGCAGCTTGGCCTGGGACTACGAGCAGTACTTC
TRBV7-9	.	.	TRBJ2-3	CASGRQSSTDTQYF	TGTGCCAGCGGCAGACAGTCTAGCACAGATACGCAGTATTTT
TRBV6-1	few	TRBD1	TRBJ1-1	CASTRQGAGTEAFF	TGTGCCAGCACCAGACAGGGGGCAGGCACTGAAGCTTTCTTT
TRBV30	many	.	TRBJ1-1	CAWSSLVSTEAFF	TGTGCCTGGAGTTCCCTTGTTAGCACTGAAGCTTTCTTT
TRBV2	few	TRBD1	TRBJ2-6	CASSSDRVGANVLTF	TGTGCCAGCAGTTCAGACAGGGTTGGGGCCAACGTCCTGACTTTC
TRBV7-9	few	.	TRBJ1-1	CASSLESTEAFF	TGTGCCAGCAGCTTAGAGAGCACTGAAGCTTTCTTT
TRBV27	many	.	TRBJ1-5	CASSLGASNQPQHF	TGTGCCAGCAGTTTAGGAGCTAGCAATCAGCCCCAGCATTTT
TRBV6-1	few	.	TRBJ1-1	CASTPDGRVNTEAFF	TGTGCCAGCACCCCGGACGGCCGAGTGAACACTGAAGCTTTCTTT
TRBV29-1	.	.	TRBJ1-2	CSVEQDGYTF	TGCAGCGTTGAACAGGATGGCTACACCTTC
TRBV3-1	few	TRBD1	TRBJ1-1	CASSQDLGTGGTEAFF	TGTGCCAGCAGCCAAGATCTCGGGACAGGGGGTACTGAAGCTTTCTTT
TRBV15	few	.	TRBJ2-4	CATSRVDVLDIQYF	TGTGCCACCAGCAGAGTGGACGTCCTTGACATTCAGTACTTC
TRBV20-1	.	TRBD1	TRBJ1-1	CSLPRDSLNTEAFF	TGCAGTCTGCCTCGGGACAGCTTGAACACTGAAGCTTTCTTT
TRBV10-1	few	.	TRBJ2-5	CASSPVTGSGETQYF	TGCGCCAGCAGCCCCGTAACAGGGTCAGGGGAGACCCAGTACTTC
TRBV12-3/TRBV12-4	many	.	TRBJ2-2	CASSSLPSGELFF	TGTGCCAGCAGTTCTCTACCATCCGGGGAGCTGTTTTTT
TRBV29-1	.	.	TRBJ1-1	CSLGPPNTEAFF	TGCAGCTTAGGACCGCCGAACACTGAAGCTTTCTTT
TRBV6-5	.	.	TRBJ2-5	CASSEGVRETQYF	TGTGCCAGCTCAGAAGGGGTTCGGGAGACCCAGTACTTC